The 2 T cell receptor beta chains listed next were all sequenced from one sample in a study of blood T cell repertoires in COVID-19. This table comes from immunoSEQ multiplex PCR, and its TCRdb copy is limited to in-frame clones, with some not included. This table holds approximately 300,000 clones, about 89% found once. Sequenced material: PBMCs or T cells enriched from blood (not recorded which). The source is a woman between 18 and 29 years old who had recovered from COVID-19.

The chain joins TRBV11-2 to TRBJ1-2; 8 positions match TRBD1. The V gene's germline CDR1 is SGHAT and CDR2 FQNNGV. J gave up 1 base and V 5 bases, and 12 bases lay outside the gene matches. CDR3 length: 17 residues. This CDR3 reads CASSLRRDRPSNYGYTF. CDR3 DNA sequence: TGTGCCAGCAGCCTACGCCGGGACAGGCCGAGTAACTATGGCTACACCTTC. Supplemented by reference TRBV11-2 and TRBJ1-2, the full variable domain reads EAGVAQSPRYKIIEKRQSVAFWCNPISGHATLYWYQQILGQGPKLLIQFQNNGVVDDSQLPKDRFSAERLKGVDSTLKIQPAKLEDSAVYLCASSLRRDRPSNYGYTFGSGTRLTVV.

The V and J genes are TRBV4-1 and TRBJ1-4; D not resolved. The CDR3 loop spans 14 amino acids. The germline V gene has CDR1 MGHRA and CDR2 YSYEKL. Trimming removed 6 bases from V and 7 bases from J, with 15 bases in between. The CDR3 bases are TGCGCCAGCAGAACGTCAGGAGGATCTGAAAAACTGTTTTTT. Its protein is CASRTSGGSEKLFF.